The 17 T cell receptor beta chains below all came from one sample that was sequenced in a study of OX40 agonist ivuxolimab in advanced cancers. Libraries were prepared by immunoSEQ multiplex PCR; TCRdb keeps only in-frame clonotypes and omits some of them. The top ten hold around 2% of the sample, which has 54,000 or so clones, 84% seen once. Here the sequenced sample was CD4+ or CD8+ T cells sorted from blood, taken in a trial of the OX40 agonist ivuxolimab. The receptors derive from an adult with an advanced solid tumor such as melanoma, head and neck, liver or kidney cancer.

The rearrangement joins TRBV15 to TRBJ2-2; 9 bases align to TRBD1. Germline assignment: CDR1 LNHNV and CDR2 YYDKDF (reference sequence). CDR3 length: 17 amino acids. Trimming removed 3 bases from V and 0 bases from J; junction bases left unmatched: 5. CDR3 protein: CATSSERTGANTGELFF. The DNA of the CDR3 is TGTGCCACCAGCAGTGAAAGGACAGGGGCGAACACCGGGGAGCTGTTTTTT.

By share, this clone counts as medium-sized. The chain combines TRBV6-4 with TRBJ1-6; no clear D gene. This CDR3 is 14 amino acids long. Germline V gives CDR1 MRHNA, CDR2 SNTAGT. The V gene lost 3 bases and the J gene lost 10 bases, with 13 bases spanning the gap. The CDR3 spells CASSEVEGGSPLHF. The CDR3 DNA sequence: TGTGCCAGCAGTGAAGTGGAGGGAGGCTCACCCCTCCACTTT.

The chain combines TRBV18 with TRBJ2-1; tentative D call: TRBD1 (6 bases). The CDR3 length is 15 residues. CDR1 and CDR2 from the germline V gene are KGHSH and LQKENI. Trimming took off 2 bases at V and 4 bases at J, with 12 bases between the two ends. CDR3 in amino acids: CASSPMGAAYNEQFF. The CDR3 nucleotides are TGTGCCAGCTCACCAATGGGGGCTGCGTACAATGAGCAGTTCTTC.

V and J are TRBV28 and TRBJ1-5; possibly TRBD1 for D (5 bases). Germline CDR1 reads MDHEN; CDR2 reads SYDVKM. The CDR3 loop spans 15 amino acids. Trimming removed 2 bases at V and 2 bases at J, with 10 bases between. The CDR3 is CASSLAGLGNQPQHF. In nucleotides, the CDR3 is TGTGCCAGCAGTTTAGCAGGGCTAGGCAATCAGCCCCAGCATTTT.

The chain joins TRBV2 to TRBJ2-3; unclear D gene. V dropped 10 bases and J dropped 4 bases, with 9 bases sitting between them. The CDR3 is made up of 11 amino acids. Per germline, CDR1 SNHLY and CDR2 FYNNEI. The CDR3 protein is CATSFPDTQYF. Here the CDR3 DNA reads TGTGCCACCAGCTTTCCAGATACGCAGTATTTT.

The rearrangement uses TRBV13 and TRBJ1-1; 7 positions agree with TRBD1. The CDR3 runs 14 residues. V lost 1 base to trimming and J lost 4 bases; unmatched junction nucleotides: 3. CDR1 and CDR2 from the germline V gene are PRHDT and FYEKMQ (reference sequence). The CDR3 bases are TGTGCCAGCAGCTTAGCAGGGGGGGCCACTGAAGCTTTCTTT. It encodes CASSLAGGATEAFF. The full variable domain, its missing parts supplied by reference TRBV13 and TRBJ1-1, is AAGVIQSPRHLIKEKRETATLKCYPIPRHDTVYWYQQGPGQDPQFLISFYEKMQSDKGSIPDRFSAQQFSDYHSELNMSSLELGDSALYFCASSLAGGATEAFFGQGTRLTVV.

V usage is TRBV6-5 and J usage is TRBJ2-3; D tentatively reads TRBD1 or TRBD2 (5 bases each). Germline loops: CDR1 MNHEY, CDR2 SVGAGI. Trimming shortened V by 5 bases and J by 4 bases, and 16 bases separated the two germline ends. This CDR3 has 15 amino acids. The CDR3 bases are TGTGCCAGCAGTCCCTCCTTGGGGCGGGCAGATACGCAGTATTTT. Amino acids: CASSPSLGRADTQYF.

CDR3 protein: CASSAEGSYNEQFF. The CDR3 DNA sequence: TGTGCCAGCAGTGCTGAGGGATCTTACAATGAGCAGTTCTTC. The chain joins TRBV2 to TRBJ2-1; the D gene is possibly TRBD2 (5 bases). V shed 4 bases and J shed 4 bases, with 11 bases lying between them. CDR3 size: 14 residues. Germline CDR1 reads SNHLY; CDR2 reads FYNNEI. The variable domain in full, with the rest retrieved from reference TRBV2 and TRBJ2-1, is EPEVTQTPSHQVTQMGQEVILRCVPISNHLYFYWYRQILGQKVEFLVSFYNNEISEKSEIFDDQFSVERPDGSNFTLKIRSTKLEDSAMYFCASSAEGSYNEQFFGPGTRLTVL.

The chain links TRBV7-9 to TRBJ2-7; tentatively, D is TRBD2 (6 bases). This CDR3 is built from 17 residues. V was cut by 3 bases and J by 0 bases, with 18 bases left in between. Germline values: CDR1 SEHNR, CDR2 FQNEAQ (reference sequence). In nucleotides, the CDR3 is TGTGCCAGCAGCTTTTACAGGTCCTCCGGGAGCTCCTACGAGCAGTACTTC. Its protein product is CASSFYRSSGSSYEQYF.

V gene TRBV5-6 combines with J gene TRBJ1-1; D gene unclear. The CDR3 is 13 residues long. Trimming cost V 1 base and J 7 bases, with 11 bases left between them. Germline CDR1 reads SGHDT; CDR2 reads YYEEEE. CDR3 nucleotide sequence: TGTGCCAGCAGCTTGACCGGACTGTTTGAAGCTTTCTTT. Translation gives CASSLTGLFEAFF. Filled out from reference TRBV5-6 and TRBJ1-1, the complete variable domain reads DAGVTQSPTHLIKTRGQQVTLRCSPKSGHDTVSWYQQALGQGPQFIFQYYEEEERQRGNFPDRFSGHQFPNYSSELNVNALLLGDSALYLCASSLTGLFEAFFGQGTRLTVV.

The chain joins TRBV18 to TRBJ2-2; D not certain. Germline V gene data show CDR1 as KGHSH and CDR2 as LQKENI. V lost 2 bases and J 3 bases, leaving 13 bases between the germline ends. The CDR3 contains 16 residues. CDR3 protein: CASSPSRHPDTGELFF. The CDR3 DNA is TGTGCCAGCTCACCAAGTCGGCACCCAGACACCGGGGAGCTGTTTTTT.

In nucleotides, the CDR3 is TGTGCCAGTAGGGCCGGACAGTTGAACACTGAAGCTTTCTTT. Its protein product is CASRAGQLNTEAFF. The V call is TRBV19, the J call TRBJ1-1, with D possibly matching TRBD1 (6 bases). There are 14 residues in the CDR3. Per germline, CDR1 LNHDA and CDR2 SQIVND (reference sequence). The V end was cut by 6 bases, the J end by 0 bases, with 11 bases between.

Relative to its sample, this clone is medium-sized. The chain joins TRBV2 to TRBJ2-7; D is undetermined. This CDR3 comprises 11 residues. With 6 bases removed from V and 3 bases from J, the gap between germline ends came to 6 bases. The germline V gene encodes CDR1 SNHLY and CDR2 FYNNEI. The CDR3 bases are TGTGCCAGCAGAAATCTCTACGAGCAGTACTTC. Translated, it gives CASRNLYEQYF.

This clone has only a few counts. This chain joins TRBV5-1 and TRBJ2-4; 8 positions agree with TRBD2. The CDR3 spans 16 residues. The V segment lost 2 bases and the J segment 0 bases; nucleotides outside the gene matches: 4. CDR1 is SGHRS and CDR2 is YFSETQ in the germline V gene. Here the CDR3 DNA reads TGCGCCAGCAGCTTAGAGCTAGCGGGAGCCAAAAACATTCAGTACTTC. Its protein is CASSLELAGAKNIQYF.

This clone was seen more than once but under ten times. For the CDR3, the DNA is TGTGCCAGCAGCGTAAGCGGGAGGGCAGATACGCAGTATTTT. It encodes CASSVSGRADTQYF. The chain carries TRBV9 and TRBJ2-3; TRBD2 matches at 10 bases. V dropped 1 base and J dropped 4; count of bases not matched to a gene: 0. The CDR3 loop spans 14 amino acids. CDR1 SGDLS and CDR2 YYNGEE come from the germline V gene.

V and J are TRBV19 and TRBJ1-1; D remains ambiguous. CDR1 and CDR2 (germline): LNHDA, SQIVND (reference sequence). Trimming left V 1 base short and J 1 base short, with 13 bases between. This CDR3 spans 16 amino acids. The CDR3 nucleotides are TGTGCCAGTAGTATAGCCGGAGGGTGGGAGAACACTGAAGCTTTCTTT. This gives the protein CASSIAGGWENTEAFF.

The chain is built from TRBV5-1 and TRBJ2-5, with 9 bases fitting TRBD1. Germline lookup yields CDR1 SGHRS and CDR2 YFSETQ. The CDR3 totals 14 residues. V shed 4 bases and J 5 bases; nucleotides not matched to a gene: 6. The CDR3 DNA reads TGCGCCAGCAGCCACTACAGGGGGCGTGAGACCCAGTACTTC. Its protein is CASSHYRGRETQYF.